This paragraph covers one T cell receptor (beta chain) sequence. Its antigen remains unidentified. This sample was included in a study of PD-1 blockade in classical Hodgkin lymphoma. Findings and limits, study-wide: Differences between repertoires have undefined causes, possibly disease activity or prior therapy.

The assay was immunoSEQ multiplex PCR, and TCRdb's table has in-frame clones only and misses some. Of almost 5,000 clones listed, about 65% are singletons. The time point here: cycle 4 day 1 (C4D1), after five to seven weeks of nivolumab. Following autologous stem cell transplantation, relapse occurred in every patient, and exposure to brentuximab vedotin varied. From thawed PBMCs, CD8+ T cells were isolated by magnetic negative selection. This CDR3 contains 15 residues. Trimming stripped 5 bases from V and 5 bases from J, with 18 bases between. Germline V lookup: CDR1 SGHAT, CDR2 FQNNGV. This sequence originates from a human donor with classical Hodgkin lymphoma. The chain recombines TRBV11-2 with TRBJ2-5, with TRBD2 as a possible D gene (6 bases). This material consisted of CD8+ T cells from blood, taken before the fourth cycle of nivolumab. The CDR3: CASSPLPLATETQYF. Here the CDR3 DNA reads TGTGCCAGCAGCCCGCTCCCGCTAGCGACGGAGACCCAGTACTTC.